The 23 T cell receptor beta chains presented below share a single source sample, sequenced in a study of blood T cell repertoires in COVID-19. Produced via immunoSEQ multiplex PCR; TCRdb's table is partial and in-frame only. The repertoire includes 190,000 or so clones, approximately 87% of them detected once, and approximately 0.93% sits in the top ten. Sequenced: peripheral blood. The receptor source for this set is a woman between 18 and 30 years old who had recovered from COVID-19.

V usage is TRBV19 and J usage is TRBJ1-5; TRBD1 agrees at 8 bases. The CDR3 loop spans 15 amino acids. Trimming took 6 bases from V and 4 from J; bases not matched to a gene: 8. From germline, CDR1 is LNHDA and CDR2 SQIVND (reference sequence). The CDR3 DNA follows: TGTGCCAGTAGCTTACAGGGGGGCCCAAATCAGCCCCAGCATTTT. Translated: CASSLQGGPNQPQHF.

The rearrangement links TRBV19 to TRBJ1-2; TRBD1 agrees at 8 bases. V shed 3 bases and J 8 bases; nucleotides not matched to a gene: 5. Germline V lookup: CDR1 LNHDA, CDR2 SQIVND (reference sequence). CDR3 length equals 13 residues. The CDR3 region is CASSIGTGMGYTF. For the CDR3, the DNA is TGTGCCAGTAGTATCGGGACAGGTATGGGCTACACCTTC.

The J gene is TRBJ1-5, the V gene TRBV5-1; 8 bases are shared with TRBD1. The ends lost 1 base at V and 5 bases at J; junction bases unmatched: 2. The CDR3 runs to 14 residues. Per the germline V gene, CDR1 is SGHRS and CDR2 is YFSETQ. The chain's CDR3 is CASSLTGGDQPQHF. The CDR3 nucleotides read TGCGCCAGCAGCTTGACAGGGGGGGATCAGCCCCAGCATTTT.

The CDR3: CASSVLDQPQHF. Written as DNA, the CDR3 is TGTGCCAGCAGCGTATTAGATCAGCCCCAGCATTTT. The V and J genes are TRBV9 and TRBJ1-5; D uncertain. CDR3 length equals 12 residues. Germline assignment: CDR1 SGDLS and CDR2 YYNGEE. Trimming left V 1 base short and J 5 bases short, with 4 bases between.

The chain couples TRBV27 to TRBJ1-2; D is undetermined. Trimming removed 1 base from V and 0 bases from J, with 9 bases in between. In germline, CDR1 is MNHEY, CDR2 SMNVEV (reference sequence). The CDR3 covers 15 residues. The CDR3 region is CASSLFGSSNYGYTF. The DNA for the CDR3 is TGTGCCAGCAGTTTATTCGGGTCTTCTAACTATGGCTACACCTTC.

This clone was detected once. CDR3 DNA sequence: TGTGCCAGCAGCTTAGGGGGGCGGACTTTCTACTTC. Protein sequence: CASSLGGRTFYF. The V gene is TRBV7-2, the J gene TRBJ2-5, with D maybe TRBD1 (6 bases). Germline lookup yields CDR1 SGHTA and CDR2 FQGNSA. The CDR3 runs to 12 residues. The ends were cut back, 1 base at V and 14 bases at J, with 14 bases in the middle.

J is TRBJ1-2 and V is TRBV6-2 or TRBV6-3; 10 bases align to TRBD1. The V gene end was trimmed by 5 bases and the J gene end by 5 bases; junction bases not matched to a gene: 2. This CDR3 spans 13 amino acids. The V gene's germline CDR1 is MNHEY and CDR2 SVGEGT. The CDR3 nucleotides read TGTGCCAGCAGTCAGGACAGGGGGTATGGCTACACCTTC. Protein: CASSQDRGYGYTF.

This CDR3 reads CASSFQGSPNSPLHF. The DNA of the CDR3 is TGTGCCAGCAGCTTCCAGGGATCGCCGAATTCACCCCTCCACTTT. The V and J genes are TRBV7-2 and TRBJ1-6; TRBD1 is a possible D gene (5 bases). This CDR3 region has 15 residues. CDR1 and CDR2 (germline): SGHTA, FQGNSA. With 3 bases removed from V and 7 bases from J, the gap between germline ends came to 13 bases. Full variable domain (remainder filled in from reference TRBV7-2 and TRBJ1-6): GAGVSQSPSNKVTEKGKDVELRCDPISGHTALYWYRQSLGQGLEFLIYFQGNSAPDKSGLPSDRFSAERTGGSVSTLTIQRTQQEDSAVYLCASSFQGSPNSPLHFGNGTRLTVT.

The rearrangement links TRBV19 to TRBJ2-1; possibly TRBD2 for D (5 bases). The germline V gene has CDR1 LNHDA and CDR2 SQIVND (reference sequence). The CDR3 sequence is 13 residues long. Trimming took 3 bases from V and 6 from J, leaving 9 bases between them. This chain's CDR3 is CASSIGVSNEQFF. CDR3 DNA: TGTGCCAGTAGTATCGGGGTAAGCAATGAGCAGTTCTTC.

The J gene is TRBJ1-2, the V gene TRBV29-1; the D is unclear. V was clipped by 3 bases and J by 0 bases, with 8 bases between them. Germline V lookup: CDR1 SQVTM, CDR2 ANQGSEA. This CDR3 comprises 13 residues. The CDR3 DNA reads TGCAGCGTTGATTCGGAGACTAACTATGGCTACACCTTC. Its protein product is CSVDSETNYGYTF.

This chain connects TRBV4-1 to TRBJ2-5, with D tentatively TRBD2 (7 bases). Trimming removed 9 bases at V and 5 bases at J, with 16 bases between. The CDR3 contains 13 residues. Germline-derived CDR1 and CDR2 are MGHRA and YSYEKL. CDR3 sequence reads: CARGGASGETQYF. In nucleotides, the CDR3 is TGCGCCAGGGGGGGGGCTTCGGGGGAGACCCAGTACTTC.

This chain uses TRBV3-1 (or the pseudogene TRBV3-2) with TRBJ2-1, with TRBD2 matching over 11 bases. CDR3 length equals 16 residues. With V trimmed by 5 bases and J by 4 bases, 7 bases remained unmatched. CDR1 is LGHDT, CDR2 YNNKEL, per germline (reference sequence). The CDR3 spells CASSSLAGEIYNEQFF. The CDR3 bases are TGTGCCAGCAGCTCACTAGCGGGGGAAATTTACAATGAGCAGTTCTTC.

As concerns this clone: Germline and junction disagree at one end, which may indicate a read error. The chain recombines TRBV7-7 with TRBJ2-2; TRBD2 matches at 10 bases. Germline loops: CDR1 SSHAT, CDR2 FNYEAQ (reference sequence). The CDR3 has 16 amino acids. CDR3 loop: CASSRLAGEDTGELFF. The CDR3 nucleotides are TGTGCTAGCAGCCGACTAGCGGGCGAGGACACCGGGGAGCTGTTTTTT.

V usage is TRBV9 and J usage is TRBJ2-6, with D maybe TRBD1 (7 bases). V was trimmed by 4 bases and J by 1 base, leaving 15 bases between them. There are 17 residues in the CDR3. The V gene's germline CDR1 is SGDLS and CDR2 YYNGEE. The CDR3 DNA follows: TGTGCCAGCAGCTATGACAGGGACTCGTCTGGGGCCAACGTCCTGACTTTC. It specifies CASSYDRDSSGANVLTF.

The CDR3 is CASSHPDRGGEKLFF. The CDR3 DNA is TGTGCCAGCAGCCACCCGGACAGGGGAGGGGAAAAACTGTTTTTT. V usage is TRBV7-9 and J usage is TRBJ1-4; 9 bases fit TRBD1. This CDR3 spans 15 amino acids. Germline lookup yields CDR1 SEHNR and CDR2 FQNEAQ (reference sequence). V shed 5 bases, J shed 8 bases, and the junction held 9 bases outside the gene matches. The variable domain in full, completed from reference TRBV7-9 and TRBJ1-4, reads DTGVSQNPRHKITKRGQNVTFRCDPISEHNRLYWYRQTLGQGPEFLTYFQNEAQLEKSRLLSDRFSAERPKGSFSTLEIQRTEQGDSAMYLCASSHPDRGGEKLFFGSGTQLSVL.

DNA for the CDR3: TGTGCCAGCAGCCCTACCGGGACAGGGAGCTACGAGCAGTACTTC. Translation: CASSPTGTGSYEQYF. The chain is built from TRBV11-1 and TRBJ2-7; 9 bases are shared with TRBD1. The CDR3 covers 15 residues. Per germline, CDR1 SGHAT and CDR2 FQDESV (reference sequence). The V and J ends lost 5 bases and 3 bases, in that order; junction bases with no gene match: 8.

This chain links TRBV28 with TRBJ1-5, with D maybe TRBD1 (6 bases). CDR1 and CDR2 from the germline V gene are MDHEN and SYDVKM. V lost 6 bases and J 0 bases, leaving 24 bases between the germline ends. The CDR3 has 19 amino acids. The CDR3 sequence is CASSFFRDIKRISNQPQHF. The CDR3 nucleotides are TGTGCCAGCAGCTTTTTTCGGGACATTAAGAGAATTAGCAATCAGCCCCAGCATTTT.

The chain combines TRBV4-3 with TRBJ1-1; 7 bases fit TRBD1. The CDR3 extends over 18 amino acids. V lost 1 base, J lost 1 base, and 12 bases stayed unmatched. CDR1 and CDR2 from the germline V gene are LGHNA and YSLEER. CDR3 region: CASSQGIVVQGKNTEAFF. The CDR3 region has the DNA TGCGCCAGCAGCCAAGGAATAGTAGTACAGGGGAAGAACACTGAAGCTTTCTTT.

The chain carries TRBV7-9 and TRBJ2-2, with D maybe TRBD1 (6 bases). Germline V gene data show CDR1 as SEHNR and CDR2 as FQNEAQ (reference sequence). This CDR3 has 15 amino acids. Trimming stripped 1 base from V and 3 bases from J, with 9 bases between. The CDR3 coding sequence is TGTGCCAGCAGCTTAGTCCAGGGGTACACCGGGGAGCTGTTTTTT. It encodes CASSLVQGYTGELFF.

The chain employs TRBV18 and TRBJ2-7; D is possibly TRBD1 (5 bases). V was pared by 6 bases and J by 3 bases, with 18 bases between. The CDR3 loop spans 15 amino acids. The V gene's germline CDR1 is KGHSH and CDR2 LQKENI. The CDR3 loop is CASSPGWGEYYEQYF. CDR3 DNA sequence: TGTGCCAGCTCTCCCGGATGGGGCGAGTACTACGAGCAGTACTTC.

This chain uses TRBV6-6 with TRBJ2-1; TRBD1 matches 7 bases. Germline loops: CDR1 MNHNY, CDR2 SVGAGI (reference sequence). The V gene end was trimmed by 6 bases and the J gene end by 3 bases; junction bases not matched to a gene: 5. This CDR3 has 14 residues. CDR3 in amino acids: CASRPGTDYNEQFF. In nucleotides, the CDR3 is TGTGCCAGCAGGCCCGGGACAGACTACAATGAGCAGTTCTTC.

This chain uses TRBV11-3 with TRBJ2-7, with 7 bases that match TRBD1. The CDR3 extends over 13 amino acids. V dropped 5 bases and J dropped 6; count of bases not matched to a gene: 7. Germline lookup yields CDR1 SGHNT and CDR2 YENEEA. CDR3 DNA: TGTGCCAGCAGCCGACAGGGTCTGATCGAGCAGTACGTC. Translating it yields CASSRQGLIEQYV.

The chain carries TRBV19 and TRBJ2-2; 9 nucleotides match TRBD1. Germline V gene lookup returns CDR1 LNHDA and CDR2 SQIVND (reference sequence). Losses at the gene ends were 4 bases for V and 6 bases for J; bases not matched to a gene: 6. The CDR3 totals 15 residues. For the CDR3, the DNA is TGTGCCAGTAGTACCCGAGACAGGGGGGCCGGGGAGCTGTTTTTT. It encodes CASSTRDRGAGELFF.